These 8 T cell receptor beta chains were all obtained from the same sample, sequenced in a study of control samples from healthy donors and cancer patients. Produced via immunoSEQ multiplex PCR; TCRdb's table is partial and in-frame only. The table lists 100,000 to 150,000 clones, about 89% of them singletons. Sequencing was carried out using blood. These receptors were obtained from a man between 50 and 59 years old in good health.

This clone was seen a few times. The chain is built from TRBV4-1 and TRBJ2-3; 16 bases map to TRBD2. Germline CDR1 is MGHRA and CDR2 is YSYEKL. The CDR3 is 19 residues long. V lost 4 bases to trimming and J lost 2 bases; unmatched junction nucleotides: 9. The CDR3 nucleotides read TGCGCCAGCAGCCCTCGAGGGACTAGCGGGGGGGCGATCACAGATACGCAGTATTTT. It codes for CASSPRGTSGGAITDTQYF.

The rearrangement links TRBV18 to TRBJ2-2, with D possibly called TRBD1 or TRBD2 (6 bases each). The length of the CDR3 is 16 residues. The V end was cut by 3 bases, the J end by 5 bases, with 16 bases between. The germline V gene encodes CDR1 KGHSH and CDR2 LQKENI. CDR3 loop: CASSPTATGRTGELFF. CDR3 nucleotide sequence: TGTGCCAGCTCACCGACCGCAACAGGGAGGACCGGGGAGCTGTTTTTT. Complete variable domain (other parts from reference TRBV18 and TRBJ2-2): NAGVMQNPRHLVRRRGQEARLRCSPMKGHSHVYWYRQLPEEGLKFMVYLQKENIIDESGMPKERFSAEFPKEGPSILRIQQVVRGDSAAYFCASSPTATGRTGELFFGEGSRLTVL.

This sequence joins TRBV6-2 or TRBV6-3 and TRBJ1-5; D is ambiguous. V lost 0 bases to trimming and J lost 5 bases, with 11 bases between them. CDR3 size: 15 residues. Germline V CDR1 and CDR2: MNHEY, SVGEGT. The CDR3: CASSYSVRGYQPQHF. In nucleotides, the CDR3 is TGTGCCAGCAGTTACTCGGTGCGGGGTTATCAGCCCCAGCATTTT.

This clone was seen a single time. The CDR3 loop is CAWSVGLSYEQYF. The CDR3 nucleotides are TGTGCCTGGAGTGTCGGCCTTTCCTACGAGCAGTACTTC. This chain connects TRBV30 to TRBJ2-7, with D unclear. Germline CDR1 is GTSNPN and CDR2 is SVGIG (reference sequence). The CDR3 is 13 amino acids. V lost 0 bases, J lost 1 base, and 7 bases lay in between.

The chain links TRBV5-6 to TRBJ2-3; a possible D gene is TRBD1 (6 bases). Trimming removed 2 bases at V and 1 base at J, with 17 bases between. The CDR3 sequence is 17 residues long. In germline, CDR1 is SGHDT, CDR2 YYEEEE. The CDR3 protein is CASSLRDRPDGTDTQYF. In nucleotides, the CDR3 is TGTGCCAGCAGCTTACGAGACAGGCCCGACGGCACAGATACGCAGTATTTT.

The chain carries TRBV19 and TRBJ1-2; TRBD1 might be the D (5 bases). In germline, CDR1 is LNHDA, CDR2 SQIVND (reference sequence). The CDR3 totals 13 residues. Trimming cost V 10 bases and J 5 bases, with 17 bases left between them. CDR3: CATGGTGAYGYTF. The CDR3 DNA reads as TGTGCCACCGGAGGGACGGGAGCTTATGGCTACACCTTC.

This chain links TRBV24-1 with TRBJ1-2, with 7 positions matching TRBD1. V was clipped by 3 bases and J by 6 bases; unmatched bases: 3. Germline CDR1 and CDR2: KGHDR and SFDVKD. This CDR3 region has 13 residues. The CDR3 spells CATSDQGGDGYTF. CDR3 bases: TGTGCCACCAGTGATCAAGGGGGCGATGGCTACACCTTC.

This chain joins TRBV5-4 and TRBJ2-5; 9 bases are shared with TRBD2. Germline CDR1 reads SGHNT; CDR2 reads YYREEE (reference sequence). Trimming removed 0 bases from V and 5 bases from J; junction bases left unmatched: 11. The CDR3 contains 17 residues. The CDR3 is CASSLVRGGGAEETQYF. The CDR3 DNA reads TGTGCCAGCAGCTTGGTTAGGGGCGGGGGGGCTGAGGAGACCCAGTACTTC.